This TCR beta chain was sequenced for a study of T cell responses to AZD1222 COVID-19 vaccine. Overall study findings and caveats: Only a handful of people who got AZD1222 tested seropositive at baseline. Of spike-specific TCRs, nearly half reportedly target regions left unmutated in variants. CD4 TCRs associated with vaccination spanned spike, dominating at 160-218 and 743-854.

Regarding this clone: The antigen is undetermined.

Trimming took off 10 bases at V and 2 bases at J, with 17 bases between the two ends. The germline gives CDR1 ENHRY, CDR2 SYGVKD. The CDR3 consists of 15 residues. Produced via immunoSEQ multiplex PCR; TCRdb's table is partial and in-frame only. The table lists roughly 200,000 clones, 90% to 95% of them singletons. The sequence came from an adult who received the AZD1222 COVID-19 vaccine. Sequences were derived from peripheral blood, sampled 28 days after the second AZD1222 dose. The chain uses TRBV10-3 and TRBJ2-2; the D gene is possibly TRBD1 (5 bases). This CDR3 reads CATSGRGLNTGELFF. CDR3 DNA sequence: TGTGCCACGTCCGGAAGGGGTCTCAACACCGGGGAGCTGTTTTTT.